The entry below gives a single T cell receptor (beta chain) sequence along with its context. The data belong to a study of control samples from healthy donors and cancer patients. With V trimmed by 0 bases and J by 7 bases, 8 bases remained unmatched. This CDR3 has 16 residues. Data came from immunoSEQ multiplex PCR; TCRdb stores just in-frame clones and leaves some out. The repertoire holds over 100,000 clones, with 75% to 95% as singletons. The sequence came from a human donor in good health. The donor label of this sample is uncertain. The sequenced sample consisted of blood. This chain uses TRBV23-1 with TRBJ2-1, with TRBD1 identical over 8 bases. TRBV23-1 is designated an ORF whose function remains uncertain. This chain's CDR3 is CASSQSFQGARNEQFF. The CDR3 coding sequence is TGCGCCAGCAGTCAATCGTTCCAGGGGGCGCGGAATGAGCAGTTCTTC.